This T cell receptor beta chain appears in the sequencing data of a study of T-cell reconstitution after alpha-beta-depleted transplantation in children. In its sample, this clonotype was seen many times. Germline CDR1 is SEHNR and CDR2 is FQNEAQ (reference sequence). The CDR3 is made up of 13 amino acids. V was shortened by 0 bases and J by 1 base, with 4 bases between the two germline ends. Unique molecular identifiers were used to barcode this TCRbeta library. TCRdb analysed the PCR reads with MiXCR anew, one entry per CDR3 protein. The profile shows about 240,000 distinct CDR3 sequences, approximately 12% of them singletons.

The rearrangement links TRBV7-9 to TRBJ2-7, with D unclear. This TCR was sampled from a human donor who donated a stem cell graft to a child with acute lymphoblastic leukemia. Sequenced here: PBMCs from the stem cell graft donor, sampled from the stem cell graft. The DNA of the CDR3 is TGTGCCAGCAGCTTAGCTGGATCCTACGAGCAGTACTTC. Protein product: CASSLAGSYEQYF.